Sequencing of this T cell receptor (beta chain) was carried out in a study of blood T cell repertoires in COVID-19 (TCRdb year 2020). For the study in its entirety: Collaborator samples came from the United States, Italy and Spain and covered acute and convalescent phases of COVID-19. The material from the prospective study consisted of cDNA or gDNA derived from T cells, B-cell-depleted T cells, or PBMCs. Subjects who had been exposed to COVID-19, were actively infected with it, or had recovered from it provided the deeply sampled blood TCRbeta repertoires that made up the dataset. The repertoires were released in a freely available public database meant as a resource for research on the immune response to SARS-CoV-2. Samples were obtained from the ongoing ImmuneRACE study (first 160 participants) and from 1,254 subjects provided by 6 global collaborators. The sample metadata nearly always contained a de-identified subject ID, COVID-19 status, age in years and sex. Where available, HLA class I and class II types were taken from metadata supplied by the sample provider and were not determined by assay-based typing.

TCRbeta CDR3 regions were amplified from genomic DNA by means of the immunoSEQ Assay, a bias-controlled multiplex PCR. Under the source paper's analysis protocol: The number of nucleated cells in each sample was estimated from the amplification of reference gene primers within the assay. To quantify the absolute abundance of each unique TCRbeta CDR3 rearrangement, sequence reads were collapsed and filtered. For each sample, productive Simpson clonality was calculated by taking the square root of Simpson's diversity index across productive rearrangements. TCRdb holds this immuneACCESS table with in-frame rearrangements only. Some clones are missing; in checked studies, unresolved V genes explain under half, and the rest has no known cause. That table is the source of V, J and clone size, and D and trimming were worked out from the DNA. The table for this sample lists 210,000 or so clones; roughly 80% of them were counted only once. The ten largest account for roughly 13% of the sample.

A second Seattle source provided samples from volunteer blood donors who had recovered from COVID-19. Collaborating institutions collected whole blood in K2EDTA tubes following their own protocols. For TCRbeta analysis, collaborators shipped samples in one of three forms: frozen whole blood, isolated PBMCs, or DNA extracted from either of those sample types. Findings and caveats that apply to the study as a whole: Clinical and demographic metadata were provided uncurated, with the amount varying by source and participant.

This clone was seen just once. The target of this receptor is not known. Sequence at one end of the junction differs from germline and may be a read error. The receptor's source is a man in his forties or fifties who had recovered from COVID-19. The source material was peripheral blood.

The CDR3 region has the sequence CASSEGAPPHF. DNA sequence: TGTGCCAGCAGTGAAGGGGCACCGCCGCACTTC. The rearrangement combines TRBV25-1 with TRBJ2-7, and possibly TRBD1, on 5 matching bases. The germline V gene yields MGHDK for CDR1 and SYGVNS for CDR2. Inclusive of the bounding cysteine and phenylalanine, the CDR3 is 11 residues long. Only CDR3 DNA is held: 33 bases, read in frame from base 1.